Listed below are T cell receptor beta chains from one sample, sequenced in a study of control samples from healthy donors and cancer patients. The repertoire was sequenced with immunoSEQ multiplex PCR; TCRdb's copy has only in-frame clones and lacks some. The sample includes some 140,000 clones, roughly nine tenths of them seen just once. Input material: blood. All receptors derive from a woman aged 25 to 39 in good health. Both conserved end residues are part of each CDR3. D genes are given only for firm matches. Expanded clones get a size class; other rows say once, few or many, or leave the size out.

clone_size j_call v_call d_call cdr3_aa cdr3_nt
once TRBJ2-7 TRBV3-1/TRBV3-2 . CASSQGLVSSYEQYF TGTGCCAGCAGCCAAGGGCTGGTAAGCTCCTACGAGCAGTACTTC
. TRBJ2-5 TRBV5-1 . CATRPGLREETQYF TGCGCCACTCGGCCGGGACTCCGAGAAGAGACCCAGTACTTC
. TRBJ2-2 TRBV7-8 . CASSLGVGNAGELFF TGTGCCAGCAGCTTAGGTGTCGGGAACGCCGGGGAGCTGTTTTTT
once TRBJ2-1 TRBV5-4 . CASTERGYNEQFF TGTGCCAGCACCGAAAGGGGGTACAATGAGCAGTTCTTC
. TRBJ1-3 TRBV30 . CAWSVSGSLSGNTIYF TGTGCCTGGAGTGTATCAGGGAGCCTCTCTGGAAACACCATATATTTT
. TRBJ1-1 TRBV27 TRBD1 CASSSPGTARAFF TGTGCCAGCAGTTCTCCCGGGACAGCGAGGGCTTTCTTT
. TRBJ2-7 TRBV7-7 . CASSPSRGYEQYF TGTGCCAGCAGCCCCTCCAGGGGTTACGAGCAGTACTTC
. TRBJ2-7 TRBV19 TRBD1 CASSPRQGFSEQYF TGTGCCAGTAGCCCGAGACAGGGATTTAGCGAGCAGTACTTC
. TRBJ2-7 TRBV5-1 TRBD1 CASNRGPDRDREQYF TGCGCCAGCAATCGGGGACCCGACAGGGATCGCGAGCAGTACTTC
. TRBJ2-2 TRBV5-5 TRBD2 CATRFGAGVDTGELFF TGTGCCACCCGCTTCGGAGCGGGAGTCGACACCGGGGAGCTGTTTTTT
. TRBJ1-4 TRBV14 TRBD1 CASSRPTGVTNEKLFF TGTGCCAGCAGCCGACCCACAGGGGTAACTAATGAAAAACTGTTTTTT
. TRBJ2-1 TRBV5-1 TRBD1 CASSLAGGQGRNEQFF TGCGCCAGCAGCTTGGCCGGGGGACAGGGACGAAATGAGCAGTTCTTC
. TRBJ2-2 TRBV5-1 TRBD2 CASSAGTSGLNTGELFF TGCGCCAGCAGCGCAGGAACTAGCGGGCTGAACACCGGGGAGCTGTTTTTT
. TRBJ2-1 TRBV5-1 . CASSPDVYSYNEQFF TGCGCCAGCAGCCCCGACGTGTACTCCTACAATGAGCAGTTCTTC
. TRBJ1-2 TRBV3-1/TRBV3-2 TRBD1 CASSQDRGYGYTF TGTGCCAGCAGCCAAGACAGGGGGTATGGCTACACCTTC
. TRBJ1-4 TRBV9 . CASSPRGDGEKLFF TGTGCCAGCAGCCCAAGGGGAGACGGTGAAAAACTGTTTTTT
. TRBJ2-3 TRBV7-9 . CASSLLRGPTDTQYF TGTGCCAGCAGCTTATTGCGGGGCCCCACAGATACGCAGTATTTT
once TRBJ1-1 TRBV2 . CASTTGGLDTEAFF TGTGCCAGCACCACCGGGGGGCTAGACACTGAAGCTTTCTTT
. TRBJ2-2 TRBV27 . CASSQDAGELFF TGTGCCAGCTCCCAGGACGCCGGGGAGCTGTTTTTT
. TRBJ1-1 TRBV5-5 TRBD1 CASSQPGGGTEAFF TGTGCCAGCAGTCAACCAGGGGGAGGGACTGAAGCTTTCTTT
. TRBJ1-1 TRBV23-1 . CASSPGATGF TGCGCCAGCAGTCCGGGAGCCACGGGGTTT
. TRBJ2-5 TRBV7-2 . CASRGAETQYF TGTGCCAGTCGAGGGGCAGAGACCCAGTACTTC
. TRBJ1-4 TRBV18 TRBD1 CASSRGQGGEKLFF TGTGCCAGCTCTCGAGGACAGGGTGGAGAAAAACTGTTTTTT
. TRBJ1-2 TRBV7-9 . CASSHLDRNYGYTF TGTGCCAGCAGCCATCTGGACAGAAATTATGGCTACACCTTC
few TRBJ1-1 TRBV6-5 . CASSSELNTEAFF TGTGCCAGCAGTTCCGAACTGAACACTGAAGCTTTCTTT
medium-sized TRBJ2-3 TRBV24-1 . CATSDPRAGLTTDTQYF TGTGCCACCAGTGACCCCCGGGCAGGGTTAACCACAGATACGCAGTATTTT